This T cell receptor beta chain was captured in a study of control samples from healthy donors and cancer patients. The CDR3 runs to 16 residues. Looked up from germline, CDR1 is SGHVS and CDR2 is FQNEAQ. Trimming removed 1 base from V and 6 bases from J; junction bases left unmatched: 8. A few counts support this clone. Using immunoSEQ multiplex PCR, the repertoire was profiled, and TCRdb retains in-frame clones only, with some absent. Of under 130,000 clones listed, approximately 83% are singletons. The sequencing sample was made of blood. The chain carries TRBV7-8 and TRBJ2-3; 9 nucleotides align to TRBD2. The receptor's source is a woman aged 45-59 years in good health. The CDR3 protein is CASSLGGTSNLDTQYF. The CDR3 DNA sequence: TGTGCCAGCAGCTTAGGTGGGACTAGCAATTTGGATACGCAGTATTTT.